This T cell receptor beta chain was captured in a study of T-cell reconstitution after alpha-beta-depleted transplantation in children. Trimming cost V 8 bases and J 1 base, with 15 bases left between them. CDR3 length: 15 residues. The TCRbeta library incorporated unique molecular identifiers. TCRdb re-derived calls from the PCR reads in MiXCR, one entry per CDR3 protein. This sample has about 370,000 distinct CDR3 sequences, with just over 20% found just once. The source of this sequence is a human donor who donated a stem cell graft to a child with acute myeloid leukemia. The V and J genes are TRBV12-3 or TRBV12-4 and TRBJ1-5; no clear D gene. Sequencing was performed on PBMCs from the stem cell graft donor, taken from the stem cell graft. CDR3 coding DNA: TGTGCCAGCTATATAGGAGGGTCGAGCAATCAGCCCCAGCATTTT. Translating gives CASYIGGSSNQPQHF.